A selection of T cell receptor beta chains follows, all from one sample in a study of cytomegalovirus exposure and HLA in healthy donors. Libraries were prepared by immunoSEQ multiplex PCR; TCRdb keeps only in-frame clonotypes and omits some of them. Among roughly 92,000 clones listed, 81% were seen once. The sequenced sample consisted of PBMCs. These receptors came from a woman in her 70s in good health and CMV-seropositive. Both conserved end residues are part of each CDR3. Fields, in order: CDR3 protein, CDR3 DNA, V gene, clone size, CDR3 length, J gene, D gene. D genes are given only for firm matches. Size tells how often a clone was seen (once, few, many) or the class of an expanded clone, and some rows leave it out.

CDR3aa: CASSPGEGFYGYTF
CDR3nt: TGTGCCAGCAGCCCGGGTGAGGGCTTTTATGGCTACACCTTC
v_gene: TRBV5-5
abundance: -
len: 14
j_gene: TRBJ1-2
d_gene: -

CDR3aa: CATASGNNEQFF
CDR3nt: TGTGCCACGGCTAGCGGGAACAATGAGCAGTTCTTC
v_gene: TRBV28
abundance: -
len: 12
j_gene: TRBJ2-1
d_gene: TRBD2

CDR3aa: CASRKTACGSSYEQYF
CDR3nt: TGTGCAAGTCGCAAAACGGCCTGCGGGAGTTCCTACGAGCAGTACTTC
v_gene: TRBV12-2
abundance: few
len: 16
j_gene: TRBJ2-7
d_gene: -

CDR3aa: CASSTVRLGGYTF
CDR3nt: TGTGCCAGCAGTACCGTGAGGTTAGGTGGCTACACCTTC
v_gene: TRBV28
abundance: -
len: 13
j_gene: TRBJ1-2
d_gene: -

CDR3aa: CASSPPRGSGLQFF
CDR3nt: TGTGCCAGCTCACCACCGCGGGGCTCAGGTTTGCAGTTCTTC
v_gene: TRBV18
abundance: -
len: 14
j_gene: TRBJ2-1
d_gene: -

CDR3aa: CASSLSRLVYEQYF
CDR3nt: TGTGCCAGCAGCTTGTCCCGACTAGTATACGAGCAGTACTTC
v_gene: TRBV7-2
abundance: -
len: 14
j_gene: TRBJ2-7
d_gene: -

CDR3aa: CASSPTGTTGANVLTF
CDR3nt: TGTGCCAGCAGCCCGACAGGGACCACCGGGGCCAACGTCCTGACTTTC
v_gene: TRBV7-9
abundance: -
len: 16
j_gene: TRBJ2-6
d_gene: TRBD1

CDR3aa: CASRLAGAGELFF
CDR3nt: TGTGCCAGCAGGCTAGCGGGAGCCGGGGAGCTGTTTTTT
v_gene: TRBV2
abundance: -
len: 13
j_gene: TRBJ2-2
d_gene: TRBD2

CDR3aa: CASKKRPGAGGRSGELFF
CDR3nt: TGTGCCAGTAAAAAGAGACCGGGGGCGGGAGGGCGCAGCGGGGAGCTGTTTTTT
v_gene: TRBV19
abundance: -
len: 18
j_gene: TRBJ2-2
d_gene: TRBD2

CDR3aa: CASSMSSGYNEQFF
CDR3nt: TGTGCCAGTAGTATGAGTAGCGGCTACAATGAGCAGTTCTTC
v_gene: TRBV19
abundance: -
len: 14
j_gene: TRBJ2-1
d_gene: -

CDR3aa: CASSFWAGGNQETQYF
CDR3nt: TGTGCCAGCAGCTTTTGGGCGGGGGGTAACCAAGAGACCCAGTACTTC
v_gene: TRBV7-2
abundance: -
len: 16
j_gene: TRBJ2-5
d_gene: TRBD2

CDR3aa: CASSPGGLDGYTF
CDR3nt: TGTGCCAGCAGCCCGGGGGGCCTTGACGGCTACACCTTC
v_gene: TRBV6-4
abundance: -
len: 13
j_gene: TRBJ1-2
d_gene: -

CDR3aa: CASSPGTGSPGELFF
CDR3nt: TGTGCCAGCAGCCCCGGGACAGGTTCTCCCGGGGAGCTGTTTTTT
v_gene: TRBV6-4
abundance: -
len: 15
j_gene: TRBJ2-2
d_gene: TRBD1

CDR3aa: CATSRDWRQAGYEQYF
CDR3nt: TGTGCCACCAGCAGAGATTGGCGGCAGGCGGGGTACGAGCAGTACTTC
v_gene: TRBV15
abundance: -
len: 16
j_gene: TRBJ2-7
d_gene: -

CDR3aa: CASSLVASYNEQFF
CDR3nt: TGTGCCAGCAGCTTAGTAGCATCCTACAATGAGCAGTTCTTC
v_gene: TRBV7-9
abundance: -
len: 14
j_gene: TRBJ2-1
d_gene: -

CDR3aa: CASSQSGQAQETQYF
CDR3nt: TGCGCCAGCAGTCAATCGGGACAGGCGCAAGAGACCCAGTACTTC
v_gene: TRBV23-1
abundance: -
len: 15
j_gene: TRBJ2-5
d_gene: TRBD1

CDR3aa: CASSVGRGEQYF
CDR3nt: TGTGCCAGCAGCGTAGGCCGGGGCGAGCAGTACTTC
v_gene: TRBV7-9
abundance: -
len: 12
j_gene: TRBJ2-7
d_gene: -

CDR3aa: CASSLSVTSGSTNIQYF
CDR3nt: TGTGCCAGCAGCTTGTCCGTGACTAGCGGGAGTACTAACATTCAGTACTTC
v_gene: TRBV5-6
abundance: once
len: 17
j_gene: TRBJ2-4
d_gene: TRBD2

CDR3aa: CASSASGGGSSYEQYF
CDR3nt: TGTGCCAGCAGCGCGAGTGGGGGAGGTTCCTCCTACGAGCAGTACTTC
v_gene: TRBV7-6
abundance: -
len: 16
j_gene: TRBJ2-7
d_gene: -

CDR3aa: CASSQGQNSGNTIYF
CDR3nt: TGTGCCAGCAGCCAGGGACAGAACTCTGGAAACACCATATATTTT
v_gene: TRBV7-2
abundance: -
len: 15
j_gene: TRBJ1-3
d_gene: TRBD1

CDR3aa: CASSYGQAGNTIYF
CDR3nt: TGTGCCAGCAGTTACGGACAGGCCGGAAACACCATATATTTT
v_gene: TRBV6-5
abundance: -
len: 14
j_gene: TRBJ1-3
d_gene: TRBD1

CDR3aa: CAIMATLANYGYTF
CDR3nt: TGTGCCATTATGGCGACACTAGCTAACTATGGCTACACCTTC
v_gene: TRBV5-3
abundance: -
len: 14
j_gene: TRBJ1-2
d_gene: -

CDR3aa: CASSPGGSYNEQFF
CDR3nt: TGCGCCAGCAGCCCCGGGGGTTCCTACAATGAGCAGTTCTTC
v_gene: TRBV4-3
abundance: -
len: 14
j_gene: TRBJ2-1
d_gene: -

CDR3aa: CASSPPGGGETQYF
CDR3nt: TGTGCCAGCTCGCCCCCGGGAGGTGGGGAGACCCAGTACTTC
v_gene: TRBV18
abundance: -
len: 14
j_gene: TRBJ2-5
d_gene: TRBD2

CDR3aa: CASSSAGRGNTEAFF
CDR3nt: TGTGCCAGCAGCAGTGCAGGGAGGGGGAACACTGAAGCTTTCTTT
v_gene: TRBV7-2
abundance: -
len: 15
j_gene: TRBJ1-1
d_gene: -